The 23 T cell receptor beta chains presented below share a single source sample, sequenced in a study of blood T cell repertoires in COVID-19. This table comes from immunoSEQ multiplex PCR, and its TCRdb copy is limited to in-frame clones, with some not included. The repertoire holds some 350,000 clones, 80% to 90% seen once, with about 5.7% in the top ten. Sequencing was done on a sample of PBMCs or T cells enriched from blood (not recorded which). These receptors all stem from a woman aged 25 to 39 who had recovered from COVID-19.

V is TRBV5-5 and J is TRBJ1-4, with a weak D call TRBD1 (6 bases). V lost 3 bases, J lost 4 bases, and 13 bases lay in between. Germline CDR1 is SGHKS and CDR2 is YYEKEE (reference sequence). The CDR3 is 15 amino acids. Here the CDR3 DNA reads TGTGCCAGCAGCTCCGGGGCAGGGGTTAATGAAAAACTGTTTTTT. It translates to CASSSGAGVNEKLFF.

This chain connects TRBV12-3 or TRBV12-4 to TRBJ1-5; D gene unclear. Trimming stripped 3 bases from V and 4 bases from J, with 7 bases between. The CDR3 covers 13 residues. The chain's CDR3 is CASSLSGNQPQHF. The CDR3 DNA reads TGTGCCAGCAGTTTGTCCGGGAATCAGCCCCAGCATTTT.

CDR3 protein: CASSWGTGGSQPQHF. For the CDR3, the DNA is TGCGCCAGCAGCTGGGGGACAGGGGGCAGTCAGCCCCAGCATTTT. The rearrangement uses TRBV5-1 and TRBJ1-5, with 12 positions matching TRBD1. The CDR3 covers 15 residues. V was clipped by 3 bases and J by 6 bases; unmatched bases: 4. Germline CDR1 is SGHRS and CDR2 is YFSETQ.

The rearrangement links TRBV7-9 to TRBJ2-7; the D is unclear. The ends were cut back, 1 base at V and 3 bases at J, with 4 bases in the middle. Germline CDR1 SEHNR, CDR2 FQNEAQ (reference sequence). The CDR3 runs 12 residues. The CDR3 DNA follows: TGTGCCAGCAGCTTAGACTTCTACGAGCAGTACTTC. Protein sequence: CASSLDFYEQYF.

In this sample, this clone turned up a few times. V usage is TRBV5-1 and J usage is TRBJ1-2, with 8 bases identical to TRBD1. Germline CDR1 SGHRS, CDR2 YFSETQ. J was trimmed by 5 bases and V by 0 bases; bases with no gene match: 6. The CDR3 extends over 15 amino acids. The CDR3 here is CASSLAGRTGYGYTF. The CDR3 region has the DNA TGCGCCAGCAGCTTGGCGGGGAGGACAGGGTATGGCTACACCTTC.

The V gene is TRBV28, the J gene TRBJ1-3; possibly TRBD1 for D (6 bases). Trimming left V 6 bases short and J 0 bases short, with 15 bases between. CDR1 is MDHEN, CDR2 SYDVKM, per germline. The length of the CDR3 is 16 residues. The CDR3 here is CASSETTGHSGNTIYF. The CDR3 nucleotides are TGTGCCAGCAGCGAAACGACAGGCCACTCTGGAAACACCATATATTTT.

Comment on this clone: The same CDR3 can be traced to other DNA sequences in this sample. The V gene is TRBV2, the J gene TRBJ1-5, with 11 bases matching TRBD1. CDR3 length: 14 residues. V lost 6 bases, J lost 4 bases, and 2 bases stayed unmatched. Germline CDR1 SNHLY, CDR2 FYNNEI. The CDR3 sequence is CASSGTGGNQPQHF. The CDR3 nucleotides are TGTGCCAGCAGCGGGACAGGGGGAAATCAGCCCCAGCATTTT.

This chain uses TRBV7-2 with TRBJ2-7, with 11 bases that match TRBD2. This CDR3 comprises 13 residues. Germline V gene sequence: CDR1 SGHTA, CDR2 FQGNSA. Unmatched junction bases numbered 4, after V lost 5 bases and J lost 7 bases. The CDR3 spells CASSEGLAEEQYF. CDR3 nucleotides: TGTGCCAGCAGCGAGGGACTAGCGGAGGAGCAGTACTTC.

Concerning this clone itself: The same CDR3 arises from other DNA sequences in this sample as well. The chain has TRBV5-1 and TRBJ1-3; D is ambiguous. The germline V and J ends were trimmed by 0 bases and 0 bases, with 7 bases remaining between them. Germline assignment: CDR1 SGHRS and CDR2 YFSETQ. The CDR3 has 15 residues. The CDR3 coding sequence is TGCGCCAGCAGCTTGGAGGCAGGCTCTGGAAACACCATATATTTT. Translating gives CASSLEAGSGNTIYF.

This clone was counted between two and nine times. This chain links TRBV5-1 with TRBJ2-1, with 10 bases identical to TRBD1. Losses at the gene ends were 4 bases for V and 3 bases for J; bases not matched to a gene: 10. Germline V lookup: CDR1 SGHRS, CDR2 YFSETQ. This CDR3 spans 17 amino acids. Here the CDR3 DNA reads TGCGCCAGCAGCCGTGGGACCGGGACAGGGGTCTACAATGAGCAGTTCTTC. This sequence encodes CASSRGTGTGVYNEQFF.

This clone has only one observation. The chain employs TRBV4-2 and TRBJ1-1; tentatively, D is TRBD1 (6 bases). Germline V gene lookup returns CDR1 LGHNA and CDR2 YNFKEQ. Trimming took 3 bases from V and 0 from J, leaving 8 bases between them. The CDR3 spans 14 residues. As DNA, the CDR3 is TGTGCCAGCAGCCAGGGGACACTGAACACTGAAGCTTTCTTT. Amino acid sequence: CASSQGTLNTEAFF.

This chain connects TRBV19 to TRBJ1-2; 11 bases fit TRBD1. Germline CDR1 is LNHDA and CDR2 is SQIVND (reference sequence). The length of the CDR3 is 16 residues. V was pared by 5 bases and J by 7 bases, with 12 bases of the junction left unmatched. The CDR3 sequence is CASSLGQGAMGRGYTF. Written as DNA, the CDR3 is TGTGCCAGTAGTCTCGGACAGGGGGCGATGGGTCGTGGCTACACCTTC.

The V call is TRBV5-1, the J call TRBJ2-3; 9 bases line up with TRBD2. The germline V gene has CDR1 SGHRS and CDR2 YFSETQ. V lost 6 bases, J lost 3 bases, and 11 bases stayed unmatched. CDR3 size: 16 residues. The CDR3, as DNA: TGCGCCAGCACCAGGGACGGGAGCGGGGGGACAGATACGCAGTATTTT. It yields the protein CASTRDGSGGTDTQYF.

The CDR3 DNA reads as TGTGCCTGGAGTAGAACACAGGGGGGAGCTGTTTATGGCTACACCTTC. As protein: CAWSRTQGGAVYGYTF. This rearrangement joins TRBV30 to TRBJ1-2; 8 bases are a match to TRBD1. Unmatched junction bases numbered 13, after V lost 2 bases and J lost 5 bases. The germline V gene has CDR1 GTSNPN and CDR2 SVGIG (reference sequence). The CDR3 covers 16 residues.

This clone was seen once. The V gene is TRBV19, the J gene TRBJ1-1, with TRBD1 identical over 7 bases. The CDR3 sequence is 15 residues long. J gave up 4 bases and V 6 bases, and 11 bases lay outside the gene matches. Germline CDR1 and CDR2: LNHDA and SQIVND (reference sequence). Here the CDR3 reads CASSYRQGVITEAFF. The CDR3 region has the DNA TGTGCCAGTAGCTACAGGCAGGGGGTGATCACTGAAGCTTTCTTT. Full variable domain (outside the CDR3, taken from reference TRBV19 and TRBJ1-1): DGGITQSPKYLFRKEGQNVTLSCEQNLNHDAMYWYRQDPGQGLRLIYYSQIVNDFQKGDIAEGYSVSREKKESFPLTVTSAQKNPTAFYLCASSYRQGVITEAFFGQGTRLTVV.

The rearrangement links TRBV18 to TRBJ1-5; D is unresolved. Germline CDR1 is KGHSH and CDR2 is LQKENI. Trimming pared 3 bases from V and 1 base from J, leaving 13 bases between. This CDR3 region has 16 residues. The CDR3 sequence: CASSPFTLASNQPQHF. The CDR3 DNA reads TGTGCCAGCTCACCTTTTACGTTGGCCAGCAATCAGCCCCAGCATTTT.

This chain connects TRBV5-6 to TRBJ1-1; D might be TRBD1 (6 bases). The CDR3 length is 13 residues. Trimming pared 0 bases from V and 4 bases from J, leaving 7 bases between. Per germline, CDR1 SGHDT and CDR2 YYEEEE. The CDR3 nucleotides read TGTGCCAGCAGCTTGGGAGGGGGCACTGAAGCTTTCTTT. Translation gives CASSLGGGTEAFF. The complete variable domain, with remaining parts taken from reference TRBV5-6 and TRBJ1-1, reads DAGVTQSPTHLIKTRGQQVTLRCSPKSGHDTVSWYQQALGQGPQFIFQYYEEEERQRGNFPDRFSGHQFPNYSSELNVNALLLGDSALYLCASSLGGGTEAFFGQGTRLTVV.

This sequence joins TRBV29-1 and TRBJ1-1; D is possibly TRBD1 (5 bases). Germline V gene sequence: CDR1 SQVTM, CDR2 ANQGSEA. The V gene lost 6 bases and the J gene lost 0 bases, with 17 bases spanning the gap. The CDR3 is 15 residues long. DNA of the CDR3: TGCAGCGTGGCCCCAGGATGGGGCATGAACACTGAAGCTTTCTTT. Its translation: CSVAPGWGMNTEAFF.

The V and J genes are TRBV5-8 and TRBJ1-5; 8 nucleotides match TRBD1. The CDR3 has 15 amino acids. The V gene's germline CDR1 is SGHTS and CDR2 YDEGEE. Trimming removed 5 bases from V and 9 bases from J; junction bases left unmatched: 13. The CDR3 coding sequence is TGTGCCAGCAGACCAATGGGACAGGACCCTGGGCCCCAGCATTTT. Amino acids: CASRPMGQDPGPQHF.

The V call is TRBV6-5, the J call TRBJ1-2; perhaps TRBD1 as D (6 bases). Germline CDR1 and CDR2: MNHEY and SVGAGI. The CDR3 sequence is 14 residues long. V shed 2 bases and J shed 4 bases, with 11 bases lying between them. The CDR3 region has the DNA TGTGCCAGCAGTTACAGGGGGAGTTCCTATGGCTACACCTTC. The encoded protein is CASSYRGSSYGYTF.

This clone was observed a single time. The chain is built from TRBV27 and TRBJ1-5; TRBD1 might be the D (5 bases). Germline assignment: CDR1 MNHEY and CDR2 SMNVEV (reference sequence). Trimming left V 6 bases short and J 1 base short, with 13 bases between. The CDR3 loop spans 15 amino acids. As DNA, the CDR3 is TGTGCCAGCAGCCCGGGGGGGGTAAGCAATCAGCCCCAGCATTTT. Its translation is CASSPGGVSNQPQHF.

CDR3 DNA sequence: TGCGCCAGCTGGGATCCGAACAGGGGGCCCTATGGCTACACCTTC. It specifies CASWDPNRGPYGYTF. The chain employs TRBV5-1 and TRBJ1-2, with 9 bases that match TRBD1. CDR3 length: 15 residues. CDR1 is SGHRS and CDR2 is YFSETQ in the germline V gene. Germline trimming cut 7 bases from V and 4 bases from J; bases unmatched to any gene: 11.

Comment on this clone: An end of the junction does not agree with germline; a read error may underlie this. Within the sample, other DNA sequences also encode this same CDR3. This rearrangement joins TRBV5-1 to TRBJ1-4, with 8 bases identical to TRBD1. The V gene's germline CDR1 is SGHRS and CDR2 YFSETQ. This CDR3 comprises 13 residues. The CDR3 reads CASRRDRGEKLFF. The CDR3 coding sequence is TGCGCCAGCAGAAGAGACAGGGGTGAAAAGCTGTTTTTT.